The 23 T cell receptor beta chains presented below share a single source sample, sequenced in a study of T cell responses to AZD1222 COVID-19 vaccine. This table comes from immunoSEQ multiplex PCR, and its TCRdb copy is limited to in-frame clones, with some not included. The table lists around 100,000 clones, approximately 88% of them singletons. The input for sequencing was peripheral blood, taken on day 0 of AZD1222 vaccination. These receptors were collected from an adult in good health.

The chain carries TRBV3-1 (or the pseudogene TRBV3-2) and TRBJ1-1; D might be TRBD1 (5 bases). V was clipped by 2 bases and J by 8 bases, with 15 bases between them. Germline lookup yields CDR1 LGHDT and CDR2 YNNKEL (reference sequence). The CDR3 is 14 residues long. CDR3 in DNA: TGTGCCAGCAGCCAATTGGGGGGGGGTCCAGAAGCTTTCTTT. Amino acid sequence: CASSQLGGGPEAFF.

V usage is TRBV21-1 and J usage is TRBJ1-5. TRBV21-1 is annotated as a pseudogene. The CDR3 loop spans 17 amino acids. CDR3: CASSRAEVPGSNQPQHF. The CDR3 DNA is TGTGCCAGCAGCCGAGCTGAGGTACCTGGGAGCAATCAGCCCCAGCATTTT.

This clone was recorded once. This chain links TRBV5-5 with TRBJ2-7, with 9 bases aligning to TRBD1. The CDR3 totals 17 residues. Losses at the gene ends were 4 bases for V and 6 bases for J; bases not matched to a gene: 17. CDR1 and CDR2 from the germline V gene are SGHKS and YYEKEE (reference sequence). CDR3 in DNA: TGTGCCAGCAGCCGACGCCTCCCGGGACAGGGTAACGCCGAGCAGTACTTC. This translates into CASSRRLPGQGNAEQYF.

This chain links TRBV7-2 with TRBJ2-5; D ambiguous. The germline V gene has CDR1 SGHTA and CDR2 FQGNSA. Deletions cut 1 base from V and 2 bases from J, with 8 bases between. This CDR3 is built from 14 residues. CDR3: CASSLGGSQETQYF. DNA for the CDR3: TGTGCCAGCAGCTTAGGTGGGTCGCAAGAGACCCAGTACTTC.

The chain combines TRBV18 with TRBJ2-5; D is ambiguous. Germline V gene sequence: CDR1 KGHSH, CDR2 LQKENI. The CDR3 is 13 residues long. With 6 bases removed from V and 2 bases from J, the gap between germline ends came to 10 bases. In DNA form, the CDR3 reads TGTGCCAGCTCGGAAGGCGTACAAGAGACCCAGTACTTC. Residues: CASSEGVQETQYF. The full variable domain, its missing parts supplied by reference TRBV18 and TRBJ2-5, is NAGVMQNPRHLVRRRGQEARLRCSPMKGHSHVYWYRQLPEEGLKFMVYLQKENIIDESGMPKERFSAEFPKEGPSILRIQQVVRGDSAAYFCASSEGVQETQYFGPGTRLLVL.

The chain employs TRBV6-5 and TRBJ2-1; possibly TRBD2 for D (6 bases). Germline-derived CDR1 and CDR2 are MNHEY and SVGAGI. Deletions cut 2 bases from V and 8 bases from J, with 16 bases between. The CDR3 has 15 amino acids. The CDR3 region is CASSYPSGGGYEQFF. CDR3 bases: TGTGCCAGCAGTTACCCTTCCGGTGGGGGGTATGAGCAGTTCTTC.

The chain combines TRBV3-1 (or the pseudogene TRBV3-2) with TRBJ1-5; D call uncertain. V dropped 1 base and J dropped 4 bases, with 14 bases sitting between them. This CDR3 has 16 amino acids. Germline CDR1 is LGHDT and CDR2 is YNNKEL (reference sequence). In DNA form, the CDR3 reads TGTGCCAGCAGCCAAGGTCGGCCCGAGGGTAATCAGCCCCAGCATTTT. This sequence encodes CASSQGRPEGNQPQHF.

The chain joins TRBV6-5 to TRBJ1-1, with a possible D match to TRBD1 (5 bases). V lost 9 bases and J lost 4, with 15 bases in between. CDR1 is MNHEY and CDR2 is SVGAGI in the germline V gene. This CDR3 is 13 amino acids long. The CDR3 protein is CASSVQVGTEAFF. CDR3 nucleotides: TGTGCCAGTTCTGTACAGGTGGGCACTGAAGCTTTCTTT.

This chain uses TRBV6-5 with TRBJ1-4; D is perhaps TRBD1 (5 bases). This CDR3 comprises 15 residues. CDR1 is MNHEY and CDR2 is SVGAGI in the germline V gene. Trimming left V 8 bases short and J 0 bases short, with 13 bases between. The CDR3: CASRGGDATNEKLFF. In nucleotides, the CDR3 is TGTGCCAGCCGCGGGGGGGACGCAACTAATGAAAAACTGTTTTTT.

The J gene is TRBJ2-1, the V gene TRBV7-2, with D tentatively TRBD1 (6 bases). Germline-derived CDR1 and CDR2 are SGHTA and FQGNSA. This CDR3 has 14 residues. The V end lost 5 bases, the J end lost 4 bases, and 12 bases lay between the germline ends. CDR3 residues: CASSPRTAYNEQFF. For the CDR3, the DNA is TGTGCCAGCAGCCCGCGGACAGCATACAATGAGCAGTTCTTC.

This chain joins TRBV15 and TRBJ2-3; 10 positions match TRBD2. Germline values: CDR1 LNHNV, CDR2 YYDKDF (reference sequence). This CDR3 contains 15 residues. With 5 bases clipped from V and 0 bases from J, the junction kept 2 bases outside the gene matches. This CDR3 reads CATSDSGGSTDTQYF. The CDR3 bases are TGTGCCACCAGCGATAGCGGGGGGAGCACAGATACGCAGTATTTT.

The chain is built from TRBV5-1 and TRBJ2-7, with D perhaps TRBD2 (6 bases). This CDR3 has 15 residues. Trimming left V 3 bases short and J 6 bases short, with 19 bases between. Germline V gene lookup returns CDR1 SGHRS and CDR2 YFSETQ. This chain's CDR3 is CASSSRDPQAGEQYF. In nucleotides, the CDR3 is TGCGCCAGCAGCTCCCGGGACCCTCAAGCGGGCGAGCAGTACTTC.

CDR3 sequence reads: CASSYSEQGSSYEQYF. CDR3 DNA: TGTGCCAGCAGTTACTCAGAACAGGGGAGCTCCTACGAGCAGTACTTC. The genes are TRBV6-2 or TRBV6-3 and TRBJ2-7, with 7 bases identical to TRBD1. From germline, CDR1 is MNHEY and CDR2 SVGEGT. The V gene end was trimmed by 0 bases and the J gene end by 0 bases; junction bases not matched to a gene: 5. This CDR3 has 16 residues.

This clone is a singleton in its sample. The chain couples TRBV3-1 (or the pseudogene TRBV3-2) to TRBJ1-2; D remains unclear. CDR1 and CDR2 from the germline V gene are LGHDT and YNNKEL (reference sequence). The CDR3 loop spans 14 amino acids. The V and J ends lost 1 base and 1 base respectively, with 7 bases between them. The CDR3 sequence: CASSQARVNYGYTF. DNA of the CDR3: TGTGCCAGCAGCCAAGCAAGGGTTAACTATGGCTACACCTTC.

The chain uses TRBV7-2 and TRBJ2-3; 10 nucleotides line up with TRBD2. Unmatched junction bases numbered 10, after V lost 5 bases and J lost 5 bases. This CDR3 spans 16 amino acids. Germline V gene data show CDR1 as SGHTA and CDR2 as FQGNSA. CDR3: CASSRISGGAEDTQYF. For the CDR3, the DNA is TGTGCCAGCAGCCGTATCAGCGGGGGGGCCGAAGATACGCAGTATTTT.

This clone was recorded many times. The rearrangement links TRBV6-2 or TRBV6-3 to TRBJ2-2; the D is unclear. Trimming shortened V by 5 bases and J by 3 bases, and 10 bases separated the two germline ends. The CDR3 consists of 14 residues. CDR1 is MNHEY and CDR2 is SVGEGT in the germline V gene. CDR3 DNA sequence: TGTGCCAGCAGTCCGCTGCGAGACACCGGGGAGCTGTTTTTT. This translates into CASSPLRDTGELFF.

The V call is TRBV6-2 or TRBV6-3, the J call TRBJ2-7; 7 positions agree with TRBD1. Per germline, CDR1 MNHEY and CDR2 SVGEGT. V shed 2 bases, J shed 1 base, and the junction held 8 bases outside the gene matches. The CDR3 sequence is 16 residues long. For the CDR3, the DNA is TGTGCCAGCAGTTACCCTGACAGGGACCTTTCCTACGAGCAGTACTTC. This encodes CASSYPDRDLSYEQYF.

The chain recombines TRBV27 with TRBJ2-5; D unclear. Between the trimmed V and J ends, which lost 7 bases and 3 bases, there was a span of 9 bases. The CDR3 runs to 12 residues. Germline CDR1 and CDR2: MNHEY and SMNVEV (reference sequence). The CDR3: CASKKGKETQYF. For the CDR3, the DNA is TGTGCCAGCAAAAAGGGTAAAGAGACCCAGTACTTC.

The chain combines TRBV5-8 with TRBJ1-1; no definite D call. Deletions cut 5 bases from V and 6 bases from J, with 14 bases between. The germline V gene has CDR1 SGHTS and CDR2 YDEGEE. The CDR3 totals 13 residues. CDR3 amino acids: CASSRARPSEAFF. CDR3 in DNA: TGTGCCAGCAGTCGAGCCCGACCTTCTGAAGCTTTCTTT. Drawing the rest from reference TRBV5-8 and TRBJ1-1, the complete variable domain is EAGVTQSPTHLIKTRGQQATLRCSPISGHTSVYWYQQALGLGLQFLLWYDEGEERNRGNFPPRFSGRQFPNYSSELNVNALELEDSALYLCASSRARPSEAFFGQGTRLTVV.

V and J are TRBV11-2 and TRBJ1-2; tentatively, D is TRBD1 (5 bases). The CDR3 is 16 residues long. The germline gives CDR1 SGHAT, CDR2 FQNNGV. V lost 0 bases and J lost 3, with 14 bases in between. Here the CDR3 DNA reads TGTGCCAGCAGCTTAGATGGGGGGTTCTGGGACTATGGCTACACCTTC. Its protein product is CASSLDGGFWDYGYTF. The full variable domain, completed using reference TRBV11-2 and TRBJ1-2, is EAGVAQSPRYKIIEKRQSVAFWCNPISGHATLYWYQQILGQGPKLLIQFQNNGVVDDSQLPKDRFSAERLKGVDSTLKIQPAKLEDSAVYLCASSLDGGFWDYGYTFGSGTRLTVV.

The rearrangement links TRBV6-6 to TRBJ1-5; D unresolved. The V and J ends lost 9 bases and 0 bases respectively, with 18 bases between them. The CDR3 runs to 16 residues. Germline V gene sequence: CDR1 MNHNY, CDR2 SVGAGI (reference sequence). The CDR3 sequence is CASRIGRVSSNQPQHF. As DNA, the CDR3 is TGTGCCAGTCGAATCGGGAGGGTTTCTAGCAATCAGCCCCAGCATTTT.

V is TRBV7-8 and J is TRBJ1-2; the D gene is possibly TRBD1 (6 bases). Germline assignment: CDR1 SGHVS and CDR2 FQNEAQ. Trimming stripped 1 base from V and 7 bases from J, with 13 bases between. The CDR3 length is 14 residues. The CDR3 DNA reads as TGTGCCAGCAGCTTAGTCCCACAGGGTAGTGGCTACACCTTC. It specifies CASSLVPQGSGYTF. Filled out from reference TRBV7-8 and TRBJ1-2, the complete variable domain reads GAGVSQSPRYKVAKRGQDVALRCDPISGHVSLFWYQQALGQGPEFLTYFQNEAQLDKSGLPSDRFFAERPEGSVSTLKIQRTQQEDSAVYLCASSLVPQGSGYTFGSGTRLTVV.

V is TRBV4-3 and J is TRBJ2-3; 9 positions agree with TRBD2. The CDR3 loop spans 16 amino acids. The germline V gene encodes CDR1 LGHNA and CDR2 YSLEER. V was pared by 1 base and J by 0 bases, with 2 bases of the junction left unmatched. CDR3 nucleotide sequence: TGCGCCAGCAGCCAAGGGACTAGCGTGAGCACAGATACGCAGTATTTT. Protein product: CASSQGTSVSTDTQYF.